The 31 T cell receptor beta chains listed next were all sequenced from one sample in a study of molecular identifiers for immune sequencing clone quantification. TCRdb re-derived calls from the PCR reads in MiXCR, one entry per CDR3 protein. The sample shows about 640,000 distinct CDR3 sequences, 15% to 20% of them seen only once. Sample: naive CD8+ T cells from blood, with Jurkat cell RNA spiked in. The sample's subset: FACS-sorted CD8+CD4-CCR7+CD45RA+ naive T cells. The receptor source for this set is a human donor in good health. Some libraries in this study had Jurkat cell RNA spiked in.

The sample holds many counts of this clonotype. CDR3 loop: CASSQDTGDYQPQHF. CDR3 coding DNA: TGTGCCAGCAGCCAAGATACGGGGGATTATCAGCCCCAGCATTTT. The chain employs TRBV4-2 and TRBJ1-5, with TRBD1 as a possible D gene (5 bases). The germline V and J ends were trimmed by 0 bases and 5 bases, with 11 bases remaining between them. Per the germline V gene, CDR1 is LGHNA and CDR2 is YNFKEQ. This CDR3 region has 15 residues.

Note on this clonotype: One junction end disagrees with the germline gene, perhaps due to a read error. V gene TRBV14 combines with J gene TRBJ2-1; the D gene is possibly TRBD2 (5 bases). Germline values: CDR1 SGHDN, CDR2 FVKESK. The CDR3 runs 15 residues. This chain's CDR3 is CASSPREEDYNEQFF. CDR3 sequence (DNA): TGTGCCAGCAGCCCACGGGAAGAAGACTACAACGAGCAGTTCTTC.

This clonotype was seen many times. The chain has TRBV19 and TRBJ2-1; 8 bases agree with TRBD2. The CDR3 runs 15 residues. The trim removed 3 bases at V and 7 bases at J, leaving 8 bases unmatched. Germline loops: CDR1 LNHDA, CDR2 SQIVND (reference sequence). The CDR3 DNA sequence: TGTGCCAGTAGTATTTTGTCGGGAGGGCCTAATGAGCAGTTCTTC. Protein product: CASSILSGGPNEQFF.

The table lists this clonotype with many counts. The CDR3 region has the DNA TGCAGCGTTGTTAGCCAGGGGTGGCAGTTCTTC. This sequence encodes CSVVSQGWQFF. V and J are TRBV29-1 and TRBJ2-1; tentative D call: TRBD1 (6 bases). With 4 bases removed from V and 12 bases from J, the gap between germline ends came to 13 bases. Germline-derived CDR1 and CDR2 are SQVTM and ANQGSEA. CDR3 length: 11 amino acids.

At least ten counts were recorded for this clonotype. The genes are TRBV13 and TRBJ1-4; possibly TRBD1 for D (6 bases). The CDR3 spans 16 residues. The V and J ends lost 4 bases and 0 bases respectively, with 12 bases between them. CDR1 PRHDT and CDR2 FYEKMQ come from the germline V gene (reference sequence). The CDR3 loop is CASSSHRDATNEKLFF. CDR3 sequence (DNA): TGTGCCAGCAGCTCCCACAGGGATGCAACTAATGAAAAACTGTTTTTT.

This clonotype occurred many times. This rearrangement joins TRBV5-6 to TRBJ2-7; unclear D gene. The CDR3 extends over 11 amino acids. The V end lost 3 bases, the J end lost 11 bases, and 12 bases lay between the germline ends. CDR1 is SGHDT, CDR2 YYEEEE, per germline. In nucleotides, the CDR3 is TGTGCCAGCAGCTCGGCGTCGGTGGAGTACTTC. Protein sequence: CASSSASVEYF.

This clonotype has only a few counts. As DNA, the CDR3 is TGTGCCAGCACCAGGGGCGACTACGAGCAGTACTTC. Translated: CASTRGDYEQYF. The genes are TRBV7-9 and TRBJ2-7, with D tentatively TRBD1 (6 bases). Per germline, CDR1 SEHNR and CDR2 FQNEAQ (reference sequence). The CDR3 has 12 amino acids. V was trimmed by 7 bases and J by 3 bases, leaving 10 bases between them.

This clonotype was counted many times. The chain joins TRBV27 to TRBJ2-3, with 10 bases aligning to TRBD2. Germline V gene data show CDR1 as MNHEY and CDR2 as SMNVEV (reference sequence). This CDR3 has 16 residues. Germline trimming cut 5 bases from V and 3 bases from J; bases unmatched to any gene: 8. The CDR3 DNA is TGTGCCAGCAGTCTCTTCCTAGCGGGAGTGACAGATACGCAGTATTTT. Translating gives CASSLFLAGVTDTQYF.

The J gene is TRBJ2-7, the V gene TRBV30; 8 nucleotides line up with TRBD1. The CDR3 is 16 amino acids. The junction had 10 bases not matched to a gene; V was cut back by 1 base and J by 2 bases. Per germline, CDR1 GTSNPN and CDR2 SVGIG (reference sequence). The CDR3 DNA reads as TGTGCCTGGAGTGGTTTTGAGACAGGGGATCCCTACGAGCAGTACTTC. Its translation: CAWSGFETGDPYEQYF.

On this clonotype: It may be a read error: a sequence one base away is much more abundant. This likely comes from a read error, as the CDR3 has no conserved phenylalanine or tryptophan at its end. The chain couples TRBV11-2 to TRBJ2-1, with 10 bases identical to TRBD1. J was trimmed by 8 bases and V by 3 bases; bases with no gene match: 7. The CDR3 totals 15 residues. Per germline, CDR1 SGHAT and CDR2 FQNNGV. The CDR3 is CASSFSGTGADEQFL. CDR3 nucleotide sequence: TGTGCCAGCAGCTTCTCCGGGACAGGGGCGGATGAGCAGTTCTTA.

The rearrangement links TRBV12-3 or TRBV12-4 to TRBJ2-1; TRBD2 aligns across 12 bases. The CDR3 runs 17 residues. V lost 5 bases, J lost 2 bases, and 7 bases stayed unmatched. In DNA, the CDR3 is TGTGCCAGCAGTCCTTCTCTAGCGGGAGGGCCCTACAATGAGCAGTTCTTC. Amino acid sequence: CASSPSLAGGPYNEQFF.

The V call is TRBV6-2 or TRBV6-3, the J call TRBJ2-1; D gene ambiguous. CDR1 MNHEY and CDR2 SVGEGT come from the germline V gene. Trimming removed 6 bases from V and 0 bases from J, with 12 bases in between. The CDR3 loop spans 15 amino acids. The CDR3 is CASSPDTLSYNEQFF. In DNA, the CDR3 is TGTGCCAGCAGCCCTGACACTCTCTCCTACAATGAGCAGTTCTTC.

This clonotype was picked up many times. V gene TRBV28 combines with J gene TRBJ1-5, with TRBD1 as a possible D gene (6 bases). CDR3 length: 14 amino acids. V dropped 4 bases and J dropped 5 bases, with 12 bases sitting between them. Germline CDR1 and CDR2: MDHEN and SYDVKM. CDR3 region: CASSSDRRYQPQHF. In DNA, the CDR3 is TGTGCCAGCAGTTCTGACAGGAGATATCAGCCCCAGCATTTT. The entire variable domain, with the rest obtained from reference TRBV28 and TRBJ1-5, is as follows: DVKVTQSSRYLVKRTGEKVFLECVQDMDHENMFWYRQDPGLGLRLIYFSYDVKMKEKGDIPEGYSVSREKKERFSLILESASTNQTSMYLCASSSDRRYQPQHFGDGTRLSIL.

This clonotype was seen many times. CDR3 in amino acids: CASYFGELFF. CDR3 coding DNA: TGTGCCAGCTATTTCGGGGAGCTGTTTTTT. V and J are TRBV19 and TRBJ2-2, with no clear D. Trimming took 9 bases from V and 7 from J, leaving 6 bases between them. The germline V gene encodes CDR1 LNHDA and CDR2 SQIVND (reference sequence). The CDR3 length is 10 residues.

For this clonotype: Possible read error: a much larger clone is one base away. The V call is TRBV5-3, the J call TRBJ1-1, with 7 bases aligning to TRBD1. TRBV5-3 is an open reading frame whose function is uncertain. The CDR3 loop spans 13 amino acids. Trimming at V came to 8 bases and at J to 14 bases, leaving 18 bases not matched to a gene. The CDR3 DNA is TGTGCCAGCTCTCTCGCAGCAGGGGGACAAGTCTTCTTT. As protein: CASSLAAGGQVFF.

This clonotype has just one count. At one boundary the junction diverges from the germline segment, which might be a read error. The chain uses TRBV3-1 and TRBJ1-1, with a possible D match to TRBD1 (5 bases). This CDR3 contains 14 residues. CDR1 is LGHDT, CDR2 YNNKEL, per germline (reference sequence). CDR3 in amino acids: CASSHGAMNPEAFF. DNA of the CDR3: TGTGCCAGCAGCCATGGGGCCATGAACCCTGAAGCTTTCTTT.

As to this clonotype: Because it lacks the conserved phenylalanine or tryptophan at the end, this CDR3 is likely a read error. The chain joins TRBV4-3 to TRBJ1-1; 8 nucleotides match TRBD1. Looked up from germline, CDR1 is LGHNA and CDR2 is YSLEER. Trimming cost V 5 bases and J 1 base; bases outside gene matches: 3. This CDR3 is 14 amino acids long. CDR3 nucleotides: TGCGCCAGCAGCAAGACAGGGGAGAACACTGAAGCTTTCTCT. As protein: CASSKTGENTEAFS.

V and J are TRBV11-3 and TRBJ2-3; perhaps TRBD1 as D (6 bases). The V gene lost 5 bases and the J gene lost 4 bases, with 16 bases spanning the gap. CDR3 length: 15 amino acids. Germline V gene lookup returns CDR1 SGHNT and CDR2 YENEEA. Here the CDR3 reads CASSPGDGGADTQYF. DNA of the CDR3: TGTGCCAGCAGCCCGGGCGATGGGGGCGCAGATACGCAGTATTTT.

This clonotype was observed many times. The gene calls are TRBV27 and TRBJ2-7; D possibly corresponds to TRBD1 (6 bases). The CDR3 has 14 residues. CDR1 is MNHEY, CDR2 SMNVEV, per germline (reference sequence). V lost 3 bases and J 5 bases, leaving 14 bases between the germline ends. The CDR3, as DNA: TGTGCCAGCAGTTTGCAGGGGTCTCGGGACGAGCAGTACTTC. Protein sequence: CASSLQGSRDEQYF.

This chain links TRBV19 with TRBJ2-1, with D unresolved. Trimming took 3 bases from V and 10 from J, leaving 7 bases between them. Germline loops: CDR1 LNHDA, CDR2 SQIVND (reference sequence). There are 11 residues in the CDR3. The CDR3 DNA reads TGTGCCAGTAGTATCGGAGTGGAGCAGTTCTTC. Amino acid sequence: CASSIGVEQFF.

This clonotype was observed many times. This chain links TRBV29-1 with TRBJ2-3, with no clear D. V lost 6 bases and J lost 6, with 16 bases in between. Germline V gene sequence: CDR1 SQVTM, CDR2 ANQGSEA. This CDR3 region has 13 residues. This CDR3 reads CSVITVLSDTQYF. The CDR3 DNA sequence: TGCAGCGTAATAACGGTCTTATCGGATACGCAGTATTTT.

This clonotype appeared a few times. The chain joins TRBV7-9 to TRBJ2-1; TRBD1 or TRBD2 may be the D gene (5 bases each). CDR3 length equals 15 residues. CDR1 and CDR2 (germline): SEHNR, FQNEAQ (reference sequence). Trimming cost V 4 bases and J 3 bases, with 13 bases left between them. The DNA of the CDR3 is TGTGCCAGCAGCTCCCGGGACGCAGGCTACAATGAGCAGTTCTTC. Encoded protein: CASSSRDAGYNEQFF.

A note on this clonotype: One base away lies a much larger clone, so this may be a sequencing read error. The chain uses TRBV5-1 and TRBJ2-5; D unclear. The germline V gene encodes CDR1 SGHRS and CDR2 YFSETQ. V was cut by 7 bases and J by 5 bases, with 21 bases left in between. This CDR3 is built from 15 residues. The DNA of the CDR3 is TGCGCCAGCGGCCTAGAGAGGTTTCTCGGGGAGACCCAGTACTTC. It codes for CASGLERFLGETQYF.

This clonotype has at least ten counts. The chain joins TRBV7-8 to TRBJ2-1; D is ambiguous. The V and J ends lost 1 base and 10 bases respectively, with 11 bases between them. The CDR3 contains 13 residues. Germline V gene sequence: CDR1 SGHVS, CDR2 FQNEAQ. CDR3 region: CASSLVRGDEQFF. The CDR3 DNA reads TGTGCCAGCAGCTTAGTACGTGGAGACGAGCAGTTCTTC.

Worth noting for this clonotype: This may be a read error: a much more frequent sequence differs by one nucleotide. This chain joins TRBV24-1 and TRBJ2-2; 9 bases fit TRBD2. V lost 7 bases and J lost 1; bases outside the gene matches: 9. Germline CDR1 is KGHDR and CDR2 is SFDVKD. CDR3 length equals 17 residues. In DNA, the CDR3 is TGTGCCACCAGGACCCCCCCTAGCGGGAAGAACACCGGGGAGCTGTTTTTT. Translated, it gives CATRTPPSGKNTGELFF.

On this clonotype itself: A much bigger clone sits one base away, suggesting this may be a read error. The genes are TRBV9 and TRBJ2-7; D might be TRBD1 or TRBD2, each matching 5 bases. CDR1 is SGDLS, CDR2 YYNGEE, per germline. Between the trimmed V and J ends, which lost 3 bases and 6 bases, there was a span of 13 bases. The CDR3 loop spans 13 amino acids. CDR3 region: CASSARIGTEQYF. The CDR3, as DNA: TGTGCCAGCAGCGCCAGGATAGGGACCGAGCAGTACTTC.

This clonotype appeared many times. An end of the junction does not agree with germline; a read error may underlie this. The rearrangement uses TRBV12-3 or TRBV12-4 and TRBJ1-1; a weak D match, TRBD1 (5 bases). This CDR3 spans 13 amino acids. The CDR3 loop reads CASSLGEATEAFF. The CDR3 DNA follows: TGTGCCAGCAGCTTAGGGGAGGCCACTGAAGCTTTCTTT.

The chain is built from TRBV7-9 and TRBJ1-1; unclear D gene. This CDR3 is built from 13 residues. V was pared by 6 bases and J by 1 base, with 9 bases between. CDR1 and CDR2 (germline): SEHNR, FQNEAQ (reference sequence). CDR3 amino acids: CASRRSSNTEAFF. CDR3 nucleotides: TGTGCCAGCAGGCGCAGTTCGAACACTGAAGCTTTCTTT.

In this sample, this clonotype turned up many times. This chain links TRBV6-6 with TRBJ2-7; unclear D gene. This CDR3 region has 13 residues. CDR1 is MNHNY, CDR2 SVGAGI, per germline (reference sequence). V was pared by 0 bases and J by 6 bases, with 9 bases between. For the CDR3, the DNA is TGTGCCAGCAGTTACTCTGGCAAATCCGAGCAGTACTTC. This sequence encodes CASSYSGKSEQYF.

This clonotype turned up a few times. The chain couples TRBV7-9 to TRBJ2-7; D gene unclear. The V end lost 3 bases, the J end lost 2 bases, and 11 bases lay between the germline ends. Germline CDR1 SEHNR, CDR2 FQNEAQ (reference sequence). The CDR3 sequence is 14 residues long. This chain's CDR3 is CASSFISHPYEQYF. CDR3 bases: TGTGCCAGCAGCTTCATCAGCCATCCCTACGAGCAGTACTTC.

This clonotype was recorded at least ten times. The genes are TRBV19 and TRBJ1-6; TRBD1 is a possible D gene (5 bases). The CDR3 has 12 residues. V was clipped by 10 bases and J by 6 bases, with 10 bases between them. Germline V gene lookup returns CDR1 LNHDA and CDR2 SQIVND (reference sequence). The CDR3 protein is CATSGSNSPLHF. The DNA of the CDR3 is TGTGCCACCTCAGGGAGTAATTCACCCCTCCACTTT.